The 9 T cell receptor beta chains below were found in one sample sequenced in a study of blood T cell repertoires in COVID-19. Assay used: immunoSEQ multiplex PCR; TCRdb lists only in-frame clones, some missing. The data contain around 230,000 clones, about nine tenths of them singletons. The sequencing sample was made of peripheral blood. All receptors derive from a man aged 45-65 years with COVID-19, enrolled during active disease.

This chain joins TRBV7-2 and TRBJ1-1, with D possibly TRBD1 on 6 matching bases. Trimming stripped 6 bases from V and 4 bases from J, with 15 bases between. Germline assignment: CDR1 SGHTA and CDR2 FQGNSA. This CDR3 is built from 14 residues. Here the CDR3 reads CASRQQGLVTEAFF. Written as DNA, the CDR3 is TGTGCCAGCAGGCAACAGGGATTGGTCACTGAAGCTTTCTTT.

DNA of the CDR3: TGTGCCAGCAACCCCAGGACAAATCAGCCCCAGCATTTT. Amino acids: CASNPRTNQPQHF. This chain uses TRBV2 with TRBJ1-5; maybe TRBD1 (5 bases). Per the germline V gene, CDR1 is SNHLY and CDR2 is FYNNEI. The CDR3 totals 13 residues. V was pared by 7 bases and J by 4 bases, with 11 bases between. The variable domain in full, completed from reference TRBV2 and TRBJ1-5, reads EPEVTQTPSHQVTQMGQEVILRCVPISNHLYFYWYRQILGQKVEFLVSFYNNEISEKSEIFDDQFSVERPDGSNFTLKIRSTKLEDSAMYFCASNPRTNQPQHFGDGTRLSIL.

The V call is TRBV5-4, the J call TRBJ2-6, with a possible D match to TRBD2 (5 bases). Germline lookup yields CDR1 SGHNT and CDR2 YYREEE (reference sequence). This CDR3 contains 15 residues. V shed 4 bases and J shed 2 bases, with 10 bases lying between them. This CDR3 is CASSTAGAGANVLTF. The CDR3 DNA reads TGTGCCAGCAGCACGGCCGGGGCTGGGGCCAACGTCCTGACTTTC.

The genes are TRBV19 and TRBJ1-6; 7 positions agree with TRBD1. V was clipped by 10 bases and J by 7 bases; unmatched bases: 13. CDR3 size: 15 residues. Germline CDR1 is LNHDA and CDR2 is SQIVND (reference sequence). The CDR3 sequence is CATTPGQAGNSPLHF. CDR3 DNA: TGTGCCACCACGCCCGGACAGGCTGGAAATTCACCCCTCCACTTT.

This chain joins TRBV7-2 and TRBJ2-2; 12 bases are shared with TRBD1. Germline V gene sequence: CDR1 SGHTA, CDR2 FQGNSA. The CDR3 consists of 16 residues. The trim removed 4 bases at V and 6 bases at J, leaving 6 bases unmatched. The CDR3 DNA reads as TGTGCCAGCAGCTCCCGGGACAGGGGGCTATCCGGGGAGCTGTTTTTT. Its translation is CASSSRDRGLSGELFF.

The chain's CDR3 is CASSVDYSDGYTF. CDR3 nucleotide sequence: TGTGCCAGCAGCGTTGACTACAGCGATGGCTACACCTTC. The genes are TRBV9 and TRBJ1-2; D remains unclear. Per germline, CDR1 SGDLS and CDR2 YYNGEE. The length of the CDR3 is 13 residues. Trimming pared 2 bases from V and 6 bases from J, leaving 11 bases between.

The V gene is TRBV14, the J gene TRBJ2-7; maybe TRBD1 (5 bases). The germline V gene has CDR1 SGHDN and CDR2 FVKESK. This CDR3 has 15 amino acids. Trimming pared 0 bases from V and 3 bases from J, leaving 12 bases between. The CDR3 bases are TGTGCCAGCAGCCAAGATACAGGCCTAAGCTACGAGCAGTACTTC. Protein sequence: CASSQDTGLSYEQYF.

This clone was found once. V is TRBV15 and J is TRBJ1-5; TRBD1 matches 8 bases. The CDR3 has 16 residues. Trimming cost V 0 bases and J 8 bases; bases outside gene matches: 9. The germline CDR1 and CDR2 sequences are LNHNV and YYDKDF (reference sequence). CDR3 nucleotide sequence: TGTGCCACCAGCAGAGATAGAGAGACAGGGGTAGAGCCCCAGCATTTT. Translated, it gives CATSRDRETGVEPQHF.

V gene TRBV19 combines with J gene TRBJ2-7; D is unresolved. The CDR3 sequence is 15 residues long. Per the germline V gene, CDR1 is LNHDA and CDR2 is SQIVND (reference sequence). The V gene lost 1 base and the J gene lost 0 bases, with 10 bases spanning the gap. In DNA, the CDR3 is TGTGCCAGTAGTATAGCGGCGGCCATCTCCTACGAGCAGTACTTC. Its translation is CASSIAAAISYEQYF.